This T cell receptor (beta chain) was recorded in a study of CD8+CD57+ T cells in acquired aplastic anemia. The wider study: CD4+ and CD8+ cells, once sorted, gave DNA averaging about 3 ug. Healthy donor CD4+ samples were sequenced to a depth that averaged about 11 million reads. Broader study findings: Simpson's diversity of CD8+ cells was not significantly different in patients compared with controls. A set of 25 to 35 CD8+ CDR3 sequences was shared between patients and controls, and these sequences appeared highly expressed in patients.

For CDR3 and TCR beta VDJ profiling, genomic DNA was the template used. TCRdb recomputed calls from the reads with MiXCR, one row per CDR3 protein. The data hold about 190,000 distinct CDR3 sequences, with around 59% observed a single time. Trimming took off 1 base at V and 2 bases at J, with 3 bases between the two ends. CDR3 length: 12 residues. Germline lookup yields CDR1 SEHNR and CDR2 FQNEAQ (reference sequence). Regarding this clonotype: Its antigen is unidentified.

The rearrangement joins TRBV7-9 to TRBJ2-7; no clear D. This TCR came from a human donor in good health, serving as a control. Source material: sorted CD4+, CD8+, or CD8+CD57+ T cells (not recorded which) from PBMCs. The CDR3 coding sequence is TGTGCCAGCAGCTTAGTGACCTACGAGCAGTACTTC. This gives the protein CASSLVTYEQYF.